This TCR beta chain comes out of a study of blood T cell repertoires in COVID-19. Study context: Samples came from the United States, Italy and Spain, spanning acute and convalescent COVID-19. T cells, B-cell-depleted T cells, or PBMCs supplied cDNA or gDNA.

Seattle enrolled patients during active infection and tracked them longitudinally. Per the original methods: Reference gene primer amplification yielded estimated nucleated cell counts. Libraries were prepared by immunoSEQ multiplex PCR; TCRdb keeps only in-frame clonotypes and omits some of them. The DNA gave D and trimming, while V, J and clone size come from that table. Of about 150,000 clones in the sample, approximately 83% were seen once. Trimming pared 3 bases from V and 4 bases from J, leaving 6 bases between. CDR3 length: 12 amino acids. In germline, CDR1 is SGHTA, CDR2 FQGNSA. What was sequenced was peripheral blood. The origin of this receptor is a woman aged 55 to 70 with COVID-19, enrolled during active disease. The V and J genes are TRBV7-2 and TRBJ2-5; D is unclear. CDR3 region: CASSLTRETQYF. CDR3 nucleotides: TGTGCCAGCAGCTTGACACGAGAGACCCAGTACTTC.